What follows describes a single TCR beta chain. As yet, its antigen is unknown. This sample stems from a study of Siglec-9 on CD8 T cells in melanoma. Study-wide results and caveats: An effector memory CD8+ T-cell subset seemingly accumulating in melanoma was reportedly marked and regulated by Siglec-9.

The CDR3 consists of 21 residues. Sequenced by immunoSEQ multiplex PCR; TCRdb stores in-frame clones only, minus some. The profile shows roughly 35,000 clones, about four fifths of them singletons. The sequence was collected from a human donor in good health. The V gene is TRBV21-1, the J gene TRBJ2-3; TRBD2, the D gene given by the table, was not confirmed from the DNA. TRBV21-1 is a listed pseudogene. Sequenced material: Siglec-9- CD8+ T cells sorted from blood. This CDR3 is CASSPKPGELAGGSGTDTQYF. CDR3 bases: TGTGCCAGCAGCCCCAAACCGGGGGAACTAGCGGGGGGGAGTGGCACAGATACGCAGTATTTT.